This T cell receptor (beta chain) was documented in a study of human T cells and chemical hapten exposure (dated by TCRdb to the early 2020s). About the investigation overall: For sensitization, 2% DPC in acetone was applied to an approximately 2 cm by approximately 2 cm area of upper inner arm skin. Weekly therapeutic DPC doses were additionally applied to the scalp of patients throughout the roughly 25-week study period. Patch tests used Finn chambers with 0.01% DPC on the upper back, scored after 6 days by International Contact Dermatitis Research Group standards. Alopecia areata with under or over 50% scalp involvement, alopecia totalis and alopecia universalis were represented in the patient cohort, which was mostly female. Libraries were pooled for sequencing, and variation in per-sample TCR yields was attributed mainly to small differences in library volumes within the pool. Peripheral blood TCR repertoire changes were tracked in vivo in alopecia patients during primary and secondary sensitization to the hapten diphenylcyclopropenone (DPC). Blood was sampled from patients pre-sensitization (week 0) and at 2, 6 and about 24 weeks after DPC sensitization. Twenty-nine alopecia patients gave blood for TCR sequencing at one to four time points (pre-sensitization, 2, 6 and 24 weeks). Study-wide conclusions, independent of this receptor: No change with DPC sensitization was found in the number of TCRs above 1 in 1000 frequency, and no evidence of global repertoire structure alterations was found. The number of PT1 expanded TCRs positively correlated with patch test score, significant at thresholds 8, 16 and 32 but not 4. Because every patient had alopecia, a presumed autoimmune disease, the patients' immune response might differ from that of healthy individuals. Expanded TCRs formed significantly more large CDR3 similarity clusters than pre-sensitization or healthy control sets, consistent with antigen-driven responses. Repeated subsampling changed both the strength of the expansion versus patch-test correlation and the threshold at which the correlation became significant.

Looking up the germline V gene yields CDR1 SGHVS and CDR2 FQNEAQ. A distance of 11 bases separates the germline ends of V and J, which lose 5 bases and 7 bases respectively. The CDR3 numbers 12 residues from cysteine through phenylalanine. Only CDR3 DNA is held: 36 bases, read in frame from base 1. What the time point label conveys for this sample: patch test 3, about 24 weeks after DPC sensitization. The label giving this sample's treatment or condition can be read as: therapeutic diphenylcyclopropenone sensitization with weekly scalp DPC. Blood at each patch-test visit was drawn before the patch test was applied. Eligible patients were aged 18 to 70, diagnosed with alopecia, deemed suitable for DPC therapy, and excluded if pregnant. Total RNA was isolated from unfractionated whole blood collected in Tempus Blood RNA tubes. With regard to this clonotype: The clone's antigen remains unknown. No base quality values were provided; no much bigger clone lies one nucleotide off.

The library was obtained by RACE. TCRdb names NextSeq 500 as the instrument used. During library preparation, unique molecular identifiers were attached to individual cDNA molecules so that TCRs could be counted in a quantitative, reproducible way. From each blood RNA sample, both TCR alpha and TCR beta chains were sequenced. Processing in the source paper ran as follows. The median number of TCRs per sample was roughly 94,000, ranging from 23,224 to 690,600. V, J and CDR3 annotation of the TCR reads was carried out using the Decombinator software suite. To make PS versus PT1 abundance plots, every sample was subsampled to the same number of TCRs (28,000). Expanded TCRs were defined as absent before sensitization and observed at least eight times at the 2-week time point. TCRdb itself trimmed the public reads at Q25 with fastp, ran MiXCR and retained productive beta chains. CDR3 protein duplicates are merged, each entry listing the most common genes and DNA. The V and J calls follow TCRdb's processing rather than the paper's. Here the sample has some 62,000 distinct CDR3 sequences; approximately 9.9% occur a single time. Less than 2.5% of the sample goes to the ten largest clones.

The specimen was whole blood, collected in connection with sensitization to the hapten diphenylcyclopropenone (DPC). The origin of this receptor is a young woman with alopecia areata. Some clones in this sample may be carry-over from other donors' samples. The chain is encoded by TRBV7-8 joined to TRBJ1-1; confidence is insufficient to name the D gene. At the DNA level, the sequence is TGTGCCAGCAGCCTCTCCGGCTATGAAGCTTTCTTT. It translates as CASSLSGYEAFF.